The rows below give T cell receptor beta chains drawn from one sample of a study of T-cell reconstitution after alpha-beta-depleted transplantation in children. TCRdb used MiXCR to reprocess the PCR reads, holding one entry per CDR3 protein. This table holds just under 550,000 distinct CDR3 sequences, 15% to 20% found once. This specimen was PBMCs from the stem cell graft donor, taken from the stem cell graft. The receptor source for this set is a human donor who donated a stem cell graft to a child with acute lymphoblastic leukemia. The CDR3 runs from the conserved cysteine through the conserved F or W. A D gene is named only where the DNA matches it firmly. Clone size appears in some rows only: once, few, many, or a class for an expanded clone.

CDR3 protein,CDR3 DNA,D gene,J gene,V gene,clone size
CASSSRLAGSYEQYF,TGCGCCAGCAGCAGCCGACTAGCGGGATCCTACGAGCAGTACTTC,TRBD2,TRBJ2-7,TRBV4-1,many
CASSSRTSGSLTDTQYF,TGCGCCAGCAGCTCCAGGACTAGCGGGAGTCTCACAGATACGCAGTATTTT,TRBD2,TRBJ2-3,TRBV5-1,few
CASRGAGGPVNEQFF,TGCGCCAGCAGGGGGGCGGGAGGGCCCGTCAATGAGCAGTTCTTC,TRBD2,TRBJ2-1,TRBV10-2,few
CASSMADYGYTF,TGTGCCAGTAGTATGGCCGACTATGGCTACACCTTC,NA,TRBJ1-2,TRBV19,NA
CASSLGPTDGYGYTF,TGTGCCAGCAGCTTAGGGCCAACGGACGGCTATGGCTACACCTTC,NA,TRBJ1-2,TRBV7-9,NA
CASSPGHRGLSYQPQHF,TGTGCCAGCAGCCCAGGTCACAGGGGTTTAAGTTATCAGCCCCAGCATTTT,TRBD1,TRBJ1-5,TRBV3-1,NA
CASSPNSLSYNEQFF,TGCGCCAGCAGCCCCAATAGCCTTTCCTACAATGAGCAGTTCTTC,NA,TRBJ2-1,TRBV5-1,few
CASGENQPQHF,TGTGCCAGCGGGGAAAATCAGCCCCAGCATTTT,NA,TRBJ1-5,TRBV9,NA
CASSSTTATLAQYF,TGCGCCAGCAGCTCGACTACTGCCACTTTGGCCCAGTACTTC,NA,TRBJ2-5,TRBV5-1,NA
CASTEGGGNEKLFF,TGTGCCAGCACCGAAGGGGGAGGTAATGAAAAACTGTTTTTT,NA,TRBJ1-4,TRBV9,NA